The entry below gives a single TCR beta chain sequence along with its context. The data are from a study of control samples from healthy donors and cancer patients. Germline loops: CDR1 LGHDT, CDR2 YNNKEL (reference sequence). Trimming removed 0 bases at V and 10 bases at J, with 10 bases between. There are 14 residues in the CDR3. The method was immunoSEQ multiplex PCR; TCRdb's version includes in-frame clones alone and lacks a portion of them. The repertoire holds over 150,000 clones, with around nine tenths as singletons. The rearrangement uses TRBV3-1 (or the pseudogene TRBV3-2) and TRBJ1-6; D is ambiguous. The sample taken for sequencing was blood. This TCR was recovered from a man younger than 40 in good health. The CDR3 DNA is TGTGCCAGCAGCCAAGATATCGCAGGCTCACCCCTCCACTTT. Amino acids: CASSQDIAGSPLHF.